This TCR beta chain was identified during a study of early T cells in non-severe SARS-CoV-2 infection. Across the whole study: Sequenced material consisted of bulk RNA (from unsorted whole blood), and chains were unpaired.

TCRdb redid the calling of the 5' RACE reads with MiXCR, one entry per CDR3 protein. The sample shows about 100,000 distinct CDR3 sequences, about 12% of them seen only once. This clonotype has more than one count but fewer than ten. The germline CDR1 and CDR2 sequences are MNHNS and SASEGT. Trimming took off 3 bases at V and 5 bases at J, with 13 bases between the two ends. This CDR3 comprises 14 residues. The rearrangement joins TRBV6-1 to TRBJ1-2; D call uncertain. The sample comprised whole blood. The clonotype was recovered from an adult who was a healthcare worker with PCR-confirmed SARS-CoV-2 infection or an uninfected control (not recorded which). The CDR3 sequence is CASSEPGSPYGYTF. DNA of the CDR3: TGTGCCAGCAGTGAGCCAGGCTCCCCTTATGGCTACACCTTC.